The 21 T cell receptor beta chains below all came from one sample that was sequenced in a study of Ad26.COV2.S vaccination and SARS-CoV-2 variants. Documented treatment: some 19 received Ad26.COV2.S at low or high dose, single or two shots; about 5 received placebo; per-sample allocation not given. Collection of the samples took place on day 63 after the first injection of vaccine or placebo. Assay: immunoSEQ multiplex PCR; the TCRdb copy retains only in-frame clones and omits some. This table has about 320,000 clones, around four fifths appearing once. The source material was peripheral blood, sampled in a trial of Ad26.COV2.S vaccine versus placebo. The origin of the receptors is a person between 18 and 65 years old who received the Ad26.COV2.S COVID-19 vaccine or a placebo.

Concerning this clone: Within the sample, other DNA sequences also encode this same CDR3. The chain employs TRBV9 and TRBJ1-3; D gene ambiguous. This CDR3 is built from 16 residues. CDR1 and CDR2 from the germline V gene are SGDLS and YYNGEE. Trimming pared 0 bases from V and 0 bases from J, leaving 10 bases between. The CDR3 loop is CASSVGNGDSGNTIYF. The CDR3, as DNA: TGTGCCAGCAGCGTAGGAAACGGGGACTCTGGAAACACCATATATTTT.

The chain combines TRBV7-9 with TRBJ1-5; no clear D gene. The CDR3 totals 14 residues. The V gene lost 4 bases and the J gene lost 1 base, with 8 bases spanning the gap. The germline V gene encodes CDR1 SEHNR and CDR2 FQNEAQ (reference sequence). CDR3 nucleotide sequence: TGTGCCAGCAGCTCGGCGGGGAGCAATCAGCCCCAGCATTTT. It yields the protein CASSSAGSNQPQHF. Using reference TRBV7-9 and TRBJ1-5 for the parts outside the CDR3, the full variable domain is DTGVSQNPRHKITKRGQNVTFRCDPISEHNRLYWYRQTLGQGPEFLTYFQNEAQLEKSRLLSDRFSAERPKGSFSTLEIQRTEQGDSAMYLCASSSAGSNQPQHFGDGTRLSIL.

V usage is TRBV7-2 and J usage is TRBJ1-2; no clear D gene. The CDR3 has 14 amino acids. The V end was cut by 1 base, the J end by 5 bases, with 11 bases between. The V gene's germline CDR1 is SGHTA and CDR2 FQGNSA. The CDR3 protein is CASSLGGSNYGYTF. CDR3 nucleotide sequence: TGTGCCAGCAGCTTAGGAGGCAGCAATTATGGCTACACCTTC.

The chain recombines TRBV28 with TRBJ1-5, with TRBD1 matching 7 bases. Trimming at V came to 6 bases and at J to 2 bases, leaving 4 bases not matched to a gene. The CDR3 runs 14 residues. Germline CDR1 reads MDHEN; CDR2 reads SYDVKM. The CDR3 DNA reads TGTGCCAGCAGATACGGGACAGGCAATCAGCCCCAGCATTTT. Translating gives CASRYGTGNQPQHF.

This clone was counted once. The V gene is TRBV4-2, the J gene TRBJ2-3; D is uncertain. With 0 bases removed from V and 3 bases from J, the gap between germline ends came to 16 bases. There are 17 residues in the CDR3. Germline V lookup: CDR1 LGHNA, CDR2 YNFKEQ. Here the CDR3 DNA reads TGTGCCAGCAGCCAAGATGGTGTCAGGATGGGGACAGATACGCAGTATTTT. Translation: CASSQDGVRMGTDTQYF.

This clone was observed many times. The sample has other DNA sequences that encode this CDR3 too. The chain recombines TRBV5-4 with TRBJ1-6; 12 nucleotides align to TRBD1. J was trimmed by 10 bases and V by 4 bases; bases with no gene match: 6. The length of the CDR3 is 15 residues. From germline, CDR1 is SGHNT and CDR2 YYREEE (reference sequence). As DNA, the CDR3 is TGTGCCAGCAGCCTGGGACAGGGGGCTAGATCACCCCTCCACTTT. Amino acids: CASSLGQGARSPLHF.

The rearrangement uses TRBV5-1 and TRBJ1-3, with D unresolved. The V gene's germline CDR1 is SGHRS and CDR2 YFSETQ. The CDR3 spans 16 residues. The germline V and J ends were trimmed by 4 bases and 0 bases, with 14 bases remaining between them. The CDR3 spells CASSLLGANSGNTIYF. The CDR3 DNA follows: TGCGCCAGCAGCCTCCTTGGAGCTAACTCTGGAAACACCATATATTTT.

This clone has a single count. The chain couples TRBV30 to TRBJ1-6; 9 bases match TRBD1. Looked up from germline, CDR1 is GTSNPN and CDR2 is SVGIG (reference sequence). This CDR3 region has 13 residues. After removal of 5 bases from V and 7 bases from J, the junction contained 3 bases not matched to a gene. The CDR3: CAWSGTGNSPLHF. CDR3 sequence (DNA): TGTGCCTGGTCCGGGACAGGGAATTCACCCCTCCACTTT. The full variable domain, in which reference TRBV30 and TRBJ1-6 provide the parts outside the CDR3, is SQTIHQWPATLVQPVGSPLSLECTVEGTSNPNLYWYRQAAGRGLQLLFYSVGIGQISSEVPQNLSASRPQDRQFILSSKKLLLSDSGFYLCAWSGTGNSPLHFGNGTRLTVT.

DNA of the CDR3: TGCGCCAGCAGCTTTCGACAGGGCCACTACACCTTC. It yields the protein CASSFRQGHYTF. The chain uses TRBV5-1 and TRBJ1-2; 7 bases are shared with TRBD1. V was clipped by 2 bases and J by 10 bases; unmatched bases: 5. CDR1 and CDR2 (germline): SGHRS, YFSETQ. CDR3 size: 12 residues.

The rearrangement links TRBV5-4 to TRBJ2-7, with D perhaps given as TRBD1 or TRBD2 (5 bases each). The CDR3 contains 15 residues. With 0 bases removed from V and 7 bases from J, the gap between germline ends came to 17 bases. CDR1 is SGHNT and CDR2 is YYREEE in the germline V gene (reference sequence). This CDR3 reads CASSLAGTYRGEQYF. As DNA, the CDR3 is TGTGCCAGCAGCTTGGCTGGGACGTACCGAGGAGAGCAGTACTTC.

In DNA, the CDR3 is TGTGCCAGCAGTTTAAGGGGGATGACAGGAAACACTGAAGCTTTCTTT. Its translation is CASSLRGMTGNTEAFF. The chain has TRBV27 and TRBJ1-1, with D perhaps matching TRBD1 (6 bases). Trimming removed 2 bases from V and 2 bases from J, with 15 bases in between. The CDR3 length is 16 residues. The germline V gene has CDR1 MNHEY and CDR2 SMNVEV (reference sequence).

The genes are TRBV25-1 and TRBJ2-5; 8 bases align to TRBD1. This CDR3 is 15 amino acids long. The J segment lost 5 bases and the V segment lost 1 base, leaving 6 bases of the junction unmatched. Germline V lookup: CDR1 MGHDK, CDR2 SYGVNS. CDR3 protein: CASSEWQGAQETQYF. The CDR3 DNA is TGTGCCAGCAGTGAATGGCAGGGGGCTCAGGAGACCCAGTACTTC.

The genes are TRBV4-1 and TRBJ1-5; D call uncertain. Trimming pared 0 bases from V and 9 bases from J, leaving 12 bases between. The germline V gene has CDR1 MGHRA and CDR2 YSYEKL. This CDR3 is built from 14 residues. CDR3: CASSQDQTARPQHF. CDR3 in DNA: TGCGCCAGCAGCCAAGATCAGACGGCTCGGCCCCAGCATTTT.

This clone has only one observation. V gene TRBV29-1 combines with J gene TRBJ1-4; 7 nucleotides line up with TRBD1. The CDR3 totals 14 residues. In germline, CDR1 is SQVTM, CDR2 ANQGSEA. J lost 7 bases, V lost 5 bases, and 10 bases had no gene match. The CDR3 bases are TGCAGCGTTATGACAGGACAGGTTGGTGAAAAACTGTTTTTT. This translates into CSVMTGQVGEKLFF.

The chain recombines TRBV3-1 (or the pseudogene TRBV3-2) with TRBJ2-7, with 8 bases identical to TRBD2. This CDR3 is 16 amino acids long. Germline lookup yields CDR1 LGHDT and CDR2 YNNKEL (reference sequence). The J segment lost 3 bases and the V segment lost 0 bases, leaving 7 bases of the junction unmatched. DNA of the CDR3: TGTGCCAGCAGCCAAGACGGCGGGGGGATGATCTACGAGCAGTACTTC. The encoded protein is CASSQDGGGMIYEQYF.

This chain joins TRBV15 and TRBJ1-2, with TRBD1 identical over 7 bases. In germline, CDR1 is LNHNV, CDR2 YYDKDF (reference sequence). J lost 5 bases, V lost 0 bases, and 6 bases had no gene match. This CDR3 has 15 residues. DNA for the CDR3: TGTGCCACCAGCAGAGAAGGGCAGGGGGGATATGGCTACACCTTC. It specifies CATSREGQGGYGYTF.

DNA for the CDR3: TGTGCCAGCTCACCGATCCAGGGGGAAAGCTATGGCTACACCTTC. It specifies CASSPIQGESYGYTF. The rearrangement joins TRBV18 to TRBJ1-2; 7 nucleotides align to TRBD1. This CDR3 has 15 amino acids. From germline, CDR1 is KGHSH and CDR2 LQKENI. J lost 4 bases, V lost 3 bases, and 8 bases had no gene match.

The chain couples TRBV29-1 to TRBJ1-1; D perhaps matches TRBD1 (6 bases). Trimming shortened V by 7 bases and J by 1 base, and 16 bases separated the two germline ends. Per germline, CDR1 SQVTM and CDR2 ANQGSEA. This CDR3 is 14 amino acids long. In nucleotides, the CDR3 is TGCAGCGCTCTGGGGGGCGCTGGGAACACTGAAGCTTTCTTT. It encodes CSALGGAGNTEAFF. Full variable domain (missing parts from reference TRBV29-1 and TRBJ1-1): SAVISQKPSRDICQRGTSLTIQCQVDSQVTMMFWYRQQPGQSLTLIATANQGSEATYESGFVIDKFPISRPNLTFSTLTVSNMSPEDSSIYLCSALGGAGNTEAFFGQGTRLTVV.

This clone was observed many times. In the same sample, other DNA sequences code for this CDR3. The chain has TRBV20-1 and TRBJ2-7; D perhaps matches TRBD2 (5 bases). CDR3 length: 11 residues. The V end was cut by 3 bases, the J end by 3 bases, with 6 bases between. Germline values: CDR1 DFQATT, CDR2 SNEGSKA (reference sequence). The CDR3 DNA reads as TGCAGTGCTAGCCGGGGCTACGAGCAGTACTTC. Its protein is CSASRGYEQYF.

This clone was seen only once. The chain has TRBV5-1 and TRBJ2-5; D uncertain. The V end was cut by 0 bases, the J end by 6 bases, with 12 bases between. The length of the CDR3 is 14 residues. Per the germline V gene, CDR1 is SGHRS and CDR2 is YFSETQ. This CDR3 reads CASSLADLGQTQYF. DNA for the CDR3: TGCGCCAGCAGCTTGGCCGATCTGGGCCAGACCCAGTACTTC.

The chain uses TRBV6-5 and TRBJ1-5, with D tentatively TRBD1 (6 bases). The CDR3 is made up of 14 amino acids. The germline gives CDR1 MNHEY, CDR2 SVGAGI. Trimming cost V 11 bases and J 0 bases, with 14 bases left between them. DNA of the CDR3: TGTGCCGGAGGGGGGGTTAATAGCAATCAGCCCCAGCATTTT. Its protein is CAGGGVNSNQPQHF.